Listed here are 32 T cell receptor beta chains from one sample, sequenced in a study of cytomegalovirus exposure and HLA in healthy donors. Here immunoSEQ multiplex PCR was the method, and the copy in TCRdb shows in-frame clones only, minus some. The sample carries 100,000 or so clones, around 88% recorded once. Sequencing used PBMCs. The receptors were sampled from a woman aged 25 to 45 in good health and CMV-seronegative.

The chain uses TRBV9 and TRBJ2-7; 7 nucleotides match TRBD1. The CDR3 consists of 15 residues. Germline V gene data show CDR1 as SGDLS and CDR2 as YYNGEE. With V trimmed by 2 bases and J by 1 base, 6 bases remained unmatched. The CDR3 sequence is CASSVSGQPSYEQYF. CDR3 DNA: TGTGCCAGCAGCGTCTCGGGACAGCCTTCCTACGAGCAGTACTTC. Combining the CDR3 with reference TRBV9 and TRBJ2-7 gives the whole variable domain DSGVTQTPKHLITATGQRVTLRCSPRSGDLSVYWYQQSLDQGLQFLIQYYNGEERAKGNILERFSAQQFPDLHSELNLSSLELGDSALYFCASSVSGQPSYEQYFGPGTRLTVT.

The table lists this clone with a count of one. The CDR3 region is CASRYRGGDNTEAFF. Here the CDR3 DNA reads TGTGCCAGCAGGTATAGGGGCGGGGATAACACTGAAGCTTTCTTT. The chain employs TRBV5-4 and TRBJ1-1; the D gene is possibly TRBD1 (5 bases). Trimming cost V 5 bases and J 2 bases, with 16 bases left between them. The V gene's germline CDR1 is SGHNT and CDR2 YYREEE (reference sequence). This CDR3 contains 15 residues.

The rearrangement links TRBV18 to TRBJ2-7; no firm D call. Trimming removed 0 bases at V and 3 bases at J, with 6 bases between. Germline assignment: CDR1 KGHSH and CDR2 LQKENI. CDR3 length: 13 amino acids. The CDR3 bases are TGTGCCAGCTCACCACCGCCGGGCTACGAGCAGTACTTC. This sequence encodes CASSPPPGYEQYF.

The V gene is TRBV19, the J gene TRBJ1-2; D remains ambiguous. Trimming cost V 1 base and J 8 bases, with 8 bases left between them. The CDR3 consists of 12 residues. Germline lookup yields CDR1 LNHDA and CDR2 SQIVND (reference sequence). The CDR3 DNA reads as TGTGCCAGTAGTATAGGCTACGAAGGCTACACCTTC. It specifies CASSIGYEGYTF.

The CDR3 spells CASSHDDRGGGYTF. CDR3 coding DNA: TGTGCCAGCAGCCACGATGACAGGGGTGGCGGCTACACCTTC. The chain carries TRBV4-2 and TRBJ1-2; TRBD1 matches at 8 bases. V shed 3 bases and J 8 bases; nucleotides not matched to a gene: 8. The CDR3 is 14 residues long. Looked up from germline, CDR1 is LGHNA and CDR2 is YNFKEQ.

This chain links TRBV6-1 with TRBJ2-3; 11 nucleotides align to TRBD2. The CDR3 contains 13 residues. CDR1 MNHNS and CDR2 SASEGT come from the germline V gene. V lost 6 bases, J lost 5 bases, and 1 base stayed unmatched. CDR3 protein: CASRGLAGDTQYF. Here the CDR3 DNA reads TGTGCCAGCAGAGGACTAGCGGGAGATACGCAGTATTTT.

J is TRBJ2-6 and V is TRBV18; 9 positions match TRBD1. Germline V CDR1 and CDR2: KGHSH, LQKENI. The CDR3 covers 17 residues. With V trimmed by 3 bases and J by 2 bases, 5 bases remained unmatched. The DNA for the CDR3 is TGTGCCAGCTCACCGTGGACAGGGGACGCTGGGGCCAACGTCCTGACTTTC. Its protein product is CASSPWTGDAGANVLTF.

The gene calls are TRBV7-9 and TRBJ2-2; TRBD1 agrees at 7 bases. The CDR3 runs 16 residues. In germline, CDR1 is SEHNR, CDR2 FQNEAQ (reference sequence). The V segment lost 5 bases and the J segment 5 bases; nucleotides outside the gene matches: 11. CDR3 DNA sequence: TGTGCCAGCAGCCCAACAGGGGTCAGGGGGACCGGGGAGCTGTTTTTT. Protein sequence: CASSPTGVRGTGELFF.

The V and J genes are TRBV6-5 and TRBJ1-2; possible D gene TRBD1, 5 bases. The CDR3 is made up of 12 amino acids. The V gene lost 2 bases and the J gene lost 8 bases, with 9 bases spanning the gap. Looked up from germline, CDR1 is MNHEY and CDR2 is SVGAGI. The CDR3 DNA sequence: TGTGCCAGCAGTTACCCGGGGGACGGCTACACCTTC. This translates into CASSYPGDGYTF.

This clone was observed a handful of times. V gene TRBV14 combines with J gene TRBJ2-7, with TRBD1 matching 10 bases. Losses at the gene ends were 4 bases for V and 7 bases for J; bases not matched to a gene: 7. Germline V gene lookup returns CDR1 SGHDN and CDR2 FVKESK. The CDR3 is made up of 14 amino acids. The CDR3 is CASSRDRGMKEQYF. DNA of the CDR3: TGTGCCAGCAGCCGGGACAGGGGTATGAAGGAGCAGTACTTC.

J is TRBJ2-4 and V is TRBV11-2, with D perhaps matching TRBD2 (6 bases). The CDR3 covers 12 residues. In germline, CDR1 is SGHAT, CDR2 FQNNGV. V lost 7 bases and J 8 bases, leaving 12 bases between the germline ends. The CDR3 DNA reads TGTGCCAGCACCGCGCGGAGGGACATTCAGTACTTC. The encoded protein is CASTARRDIQYF.

V is TRBV18 and J is TRBJ2-2, with 7 bases fitting TRBD2. This CDR3 spans 11 amino acids. The germline gives CDR1 KGHSH, CDR2 LQKENI. J lost 6 bases, V lost 8 bases, and 0 bases had no gene match. The CDR3 DNA sequence: TGTGCCAGCCGGGGGGCCGGGGAGCTGTTTTTT. Protein product: CASRGAGELFF.

The rearrangement joins TRBV6-1 to TRBJ1-2, with D unclear. This CDR3 comprises 11 residues. CDR1 MNHNS and CDR2 SASEGT come from the germline V gene. Trimming removed 2 bases from V and 7 bases from J, with 5 bases in between. CDR3 nucleotide sequence: TGTGCCAGCAGTGAATTCCTTGGCTACACCTTC. Protein sequence: CASSEFLGYTF.

The chain couples TRBV27 to TRBJ1-1; D is perhaps TRBD1 (5 bases). The CDR3 loop spans 14 amino acids. Between the trimmed V and J ends, which lost 5 bases and 1 base, there was a span of 11 bases. Germline-derived CDR1 and CDR2 are MNHEY and SMNVEV (reference sequence). CDR3 in amino acids: CASSINGGNTEAFF. The DNA for the CDR3 is TGTGCCAGCAGTATTAACGGGGGGAACACTGAAGCTTTCTTT.

With regard to this clone: The junction and the germline gene differ at one end; a read error may be behind it. This chain joins TRBV6-5 and TRBJ2-1; D possibly corresponds to TRBD1 (6 bases). Germline V gene lookup returns CDR1 MNHEY and CDR2 SVGAGI. The CDR3 sequence is 13 residues long. The CDR3 DNA reads TGTGCCGGCAGCCCTGAAGTGGGGGCTGGGCAGTTCTTC. As protein: CAGSPEVGAGQFF.

CDR3 coding DNA: TGTGCCAGCAGTGCTAATAACTATGGCTACACCTTC. Amino acids: CASSANNYGYTF. V usage is TRBV7-2 and J usage is TRBJ1-2, with unresolved D. Trimming removed 6 bases at V and 1 base at J, with 6 bases between. CDR3 length equals 12 residues. Germline assignment: CDR1 SGHTA and CDR2 FQGNSA.

The rearrangement joins TRBV7-8 to TRBJ1-1, with 9 bases lining up with TRBD1. Unmatched junction bases numbered 8, after V lost 5 bases and J lost 4 bases. The germline CDR1 and CDR2 sequences are SGHVS and FQNEAQ. The CDR3 has 15 amino acids. In DNA form, the CDR3 reads TGTGCCAGCAGCCGCGCGACAGGGGGGGGCACTGAAGCTTTCTTT. It specifies CASSRATGGGTEAFF.

J is TRBJ1-2 and V is TRBV2; a possible D gene is TRBD1 (5 bases). This CDR3 region has 17 residues. CDR1 SNHLY and CDR2 FYNNEI come from the germline V gene. V lost 6 bases, J lost 6 bases, and 26 bases lay in between. The CDR3 bases are TGTGCCAGCAGATCGAGGACACTAGCTGGGGTTTTGAATGGCTACACCTTC. It codes for CASRSRTLAGVLNGYTF.

The V call is TRBV7-2, the J call TRBJ2-3; possible D gene TRBD1, 6 bases. Trimming took 3 bases from V and 2 from J, leaving 18 bases between them. This CDR3 spans 17 amino acids. Germline V lookup: CDR1 SGHTA, CDR2 FQGNSA. The CDR3 sequence is CASSFTRGRGYTDTQYF. The CDR3 DNA follows: TGTGCCAGCAGCTTCACCAGGGGCCGGGGCTACACAGATACGCAGTATTTT.

The gene calls are TRBV4-3 and TRBJ2-3; 10 bases fit TRBD2. This CDR3 is built from 15 residues. V was pared by 0 bases and J by 4 bases, with 1 base of the junction left unmatched. The germline CDR1 and CDR2 sequences are LGHNA and YSLEER. This CDR3 reads CASSQDLAGADTQYF. CDR3 nucleotides: TGCGCCAGCAGCCAAGATCTAGCGGGAGCAGATACGCAGTATTTT.

The chain combines TRBV19 with TRBJ1-5; D is ambiguous. Germline-derived CDR1 and CDR2 are LNHDA and SQIVND (reference sequence). The V gene lost 6 bases and the J gene lost 2 bases, with 5 bases spanning the gap. The CDR3 is 12 residues long. The DNA of the CDR3 is TGTGCCAGTAGGCGGGGCAATCAGCCCCAGCATTTT. Protein product: CASRRGNQPQHF.

To note about this clone: Other DNA sequences in this sample translate to the same CDR3. The genes are TRBV9 and TRBJ2-3, with a weak D call TRBD2 (5 bases). The CDR3 sequence is 15 residues long. The V end was cut by 0 bases, the J end by 0 bases, with 8 bases between. Germline values: CDR1 SGDLS, CDR2 YYNGEE. The DNA for the CDR3 is TGTGCCAGCAGCGTAGAAGGCGGGAGCACAGATACGCAGTATTTT. This encodes CASSVEGGSTDTQYF.

This CDR3 reads CASSRDRLVSAGELFF. CDR3 DNA: TGTGCCAGCAGTCGCGACCGACTAGTGTCGGCCGGGGAGCTGTTTTTT. V usage is TRBV2 and J usage is TRBJ2-2; perhaps TRBD2 as D (6 bases). V lost 5 bases and J 6 bases, leaving 19 bases between the germline ends. This CDR3 comprises 16 residues. The germline CDR1 and CDR2 sequences are SNHLY and FYNNEI.

The chain combines TRBV5-1 with TRBJ2-7; 7 bases line up with TRBD1. Germline V CDR1 and CDR2: SGHRS, YFSETQ. The CDR3 spans 14 residues. V dropped 5 bases and J dropped 5; count of bases not matched to a gene: 10. CDR3 nucleotide sequence: TGCGCCAGCAGTACCGACAGGGTTATCGACGAGCAGTACTTC. This encodes CASSTDRVIDEQYF.

The chain has TRBV7-8 and TRBJ1-3, with TRBD1 matching 7 bases. The junction had 5 bases not matched to a gene; V was cut back by 5 bases and J by 4 bases. Germline V gene data show CDR1 as SGHVS and CDR2 as FQNEAQ. The CDR3 spans 14 residues. Written as DNA, the CDR3 is TGTGCCAGCAGCGGACGGACAGGAGGAAACACCATATATTTT. Its translation is CASSGRTGGNTIYF.

This chain joins TRBV28 and TRBJ1-6; 7 bases are a match to TRBD1. Per the germline V gene, CDR1 is MDHEN and CDR2 is SYDVKM. This CDR3 is built from 16 residues. V was pared by 5 bases and J by 7 bases, with 11 bases of the junction left unmatched. The DNA for the CDR3 is TGTGCCAGCAGTCTCCCCGGGGCAGGGGGGAATTCACCCCTCCACTTT. This codes for CASSLPGAGGNSPLHF.

The rearrangement uses TRBV20-1 and TRBJ2-7; the match to TRBD1 covers 7 bases. Germline V lookup: CDR1 DFQATT, CDR2 SNEGSKA (reference sequence). The CDR3 extends over 11 amino acids. Trimming removed 4 bases from V and 6 bases from J; junction bases left unmatched: 3. CDR3 amino acids: CSANKGAEQYF. Written as DNA, the CDR3 is TGCAGTGCTAACAAGGGGGCCGAGCAGTACTTC.

The J gene is TRBJ1-2, the V gene TRBV6-5; 7 bases map to TRBD1. V lost 6 bases and J lost 4; bases outside the gene matches: 2. This CDR3 contains 12 residues. Per germline, CDR1 MNHEY and CDR2 SVGAGI. The CDR3 here is CASSDRVYGYTF. CDR3 DNA sequence: TGTGCCAGCAGCGACAGGGTCTATGGCTACACCTTC.

V and J are TRBV16 and TRBJ2-3; 9 bases align to TRBD1. Germline lookup yields CDR1 KGHSY and CDR2 FQNENV. The CDR3 sequence is 15 residues long. The V and J ends lost 4 bases and 2 bases, in that order; junction bases with no gene match: 4. Here the CDR3 reads CASSPRTGVTDTQYF. CDR3 coding DNA: TGTGCCAGCAGCCCTAGGACAGGGGTCACAGATACGCAGTATTTT.

The rearrangement uses TRBV4-1 and TRBJ2-7; D unresolved. Germline V lookup: CDR1 MGHRA, CDR2 YSYEKL. The CDR3 length is 14 residues. Trimming took off 0 bases at V and 2 bases at J, with 8 bases between the two ends. The CDR3 DNA reads as TGCGCCAGCAGCCAAGAACCGAGGACCTACGAGCAGTACTTC. It is translated as CASSQEPRTYEQYF.

The rearrangement uses TRBV7-2 and TRBJ1-2; TRBD1 aligns across 8 bases. The germline V gene has CDR1 SGHTA and CDR2 FQGNSA. The CDR3 loop spans 14 amino acids. The ends lost 6 bases at V and 4 bases at J; junction bases unmatched: 7. The DNA of the CDR3 is TGTGCCAGCAGTTTTACCGGGACAGGCTATGGCTACACCTTC. This codes for CASSFTGTGYGYTF.

The chain joins TRBV6-1 to TRBJ2-7; D may be TRBD2 (6 bases). The CDR3 is made up of 15 amino acids. V was trimmed by 3 bases and J by 3 bases, leaving 15 bases between them. Looked up from germline, CDR1 is MNHNS and CDR2 is SASEGT. This CDR3 is CASSEGGGSYYEQYF. The CDR3 DNA follows: TGTGCCAGCAGTGAGGGTGGGGGGTCCTACTACGAGCAGTACTTC.